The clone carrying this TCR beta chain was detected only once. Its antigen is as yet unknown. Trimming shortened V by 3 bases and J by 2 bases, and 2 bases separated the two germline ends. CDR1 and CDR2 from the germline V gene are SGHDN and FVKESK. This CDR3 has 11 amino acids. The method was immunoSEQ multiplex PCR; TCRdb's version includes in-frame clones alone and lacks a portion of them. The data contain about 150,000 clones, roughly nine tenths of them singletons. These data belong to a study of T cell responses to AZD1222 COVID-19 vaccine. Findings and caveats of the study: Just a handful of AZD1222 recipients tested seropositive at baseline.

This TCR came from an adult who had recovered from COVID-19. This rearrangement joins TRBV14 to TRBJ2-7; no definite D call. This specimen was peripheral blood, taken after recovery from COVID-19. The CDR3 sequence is CASSQAYEQYF. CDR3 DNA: TGTGCCAGCAGCCAGGCCTACGAGCAGTACTTC.